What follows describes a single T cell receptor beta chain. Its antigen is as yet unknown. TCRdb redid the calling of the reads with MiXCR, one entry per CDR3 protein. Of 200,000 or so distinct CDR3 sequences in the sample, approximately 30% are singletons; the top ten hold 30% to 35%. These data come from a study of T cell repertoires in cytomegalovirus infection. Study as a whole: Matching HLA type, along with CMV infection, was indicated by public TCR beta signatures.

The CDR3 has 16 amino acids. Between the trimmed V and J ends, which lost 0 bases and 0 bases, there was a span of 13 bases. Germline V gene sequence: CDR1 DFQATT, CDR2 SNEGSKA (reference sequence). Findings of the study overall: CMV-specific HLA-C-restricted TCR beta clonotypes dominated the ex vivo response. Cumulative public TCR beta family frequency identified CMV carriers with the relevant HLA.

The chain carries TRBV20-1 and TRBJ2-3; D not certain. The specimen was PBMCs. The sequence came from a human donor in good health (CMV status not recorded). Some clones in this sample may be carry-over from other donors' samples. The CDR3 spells CSARDVLDPSTDTQYF. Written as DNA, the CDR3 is TGCAGTGCTAGAGATGTTTTGGACCCCAGCACAGATACGCAGTATTTT.